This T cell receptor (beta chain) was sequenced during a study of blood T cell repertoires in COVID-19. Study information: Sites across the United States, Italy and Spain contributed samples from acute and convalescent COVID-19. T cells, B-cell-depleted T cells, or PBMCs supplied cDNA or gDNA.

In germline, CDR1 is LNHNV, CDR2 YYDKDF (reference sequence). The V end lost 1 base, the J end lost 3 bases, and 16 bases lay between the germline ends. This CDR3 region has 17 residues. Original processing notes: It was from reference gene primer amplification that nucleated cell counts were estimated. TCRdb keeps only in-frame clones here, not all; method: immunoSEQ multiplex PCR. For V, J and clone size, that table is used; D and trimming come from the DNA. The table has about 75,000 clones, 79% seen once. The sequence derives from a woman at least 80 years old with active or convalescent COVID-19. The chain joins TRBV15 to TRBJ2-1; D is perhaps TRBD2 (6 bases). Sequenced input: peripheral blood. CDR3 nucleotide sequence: TGTGCCACCAGCAGAGTTAAGAAGGGACTTCGCTACAATGAGCAGTTCTTC. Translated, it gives CATSRVKKGLRYNEQFF.